This TCR beta chain was recorded in a study of early T cells in non-severe SARS-CoV-2 infection. The sample holds a few counts of this clonotype. Germline CDR1 and CDR2: KGHSH and LQKENI. The J segment lost 3 bases and the V segment lost 1 base, leaving 8 bases of the junction unmatched. This CDR3 comprises 17 residues. MiXCR, run by TCRdb on the 5' RACE reads, gives a single entry per CDR3 protein. The table has tens of thousands of distinct CDR3 sequences, around 14% seen once; the top ten hold roughly 8.3%. The rearrangement uses TRBV18 and TRBJ2-7; the match to TRBD2 covers 11 bases. This sequence was found in an adult who was a healthcare worker with PCR-confirmed SARS-CoV-2 infection or an uninfected control (not recorded which). The sequencing sample was made of whole blood. CDR3 region: CASSPRDSGRALYEQYF. The CDR3 nucleotides are TGTGCCAGCTCACCACGAGATAGCGGGAGGGCCCTCTACGAGCAGTACTTC.